This paragraph reports one T cell receptor (beta chain). This specimen comes from a study of blood T cells in healthy people across ages. Sample-barcoded 5' priming and a J-beta primer mix drove a second PCR of about 6 to 12 cycles. Each CDR3 protein gets one entry after TCRdb re-called the 5' RACE reads with MiXCR. Found here are 1.5 million to 2 million distinct CDR3 sequences, less than 50% of them singletons; the top ten hold around 2.1%. Drawn from each donor were ten milliliters of peripheral blood. Trimming took off 7 bases at V and 1 base at J, with 16 bases between the two ends. Per the germline V gene, CDR1 is SEHNR and CDR2 is FQNEAQ (reference sequence). This CDR3 has 15 amino acids.

The TCR sequence derives from a woman aged 40-49 years in good health. The source material was blood. This chain links TRBV7-9 with TRBJ2-5, with D perhaps matching TRBD1 or TRBD2 (7 bases each). Here the CDR3 reads CASIGQGGGQETQYF. CDR3 nucleotides: TGTGCCAGCATCGGGCAGGGGGGGGGCCAAGAGACCCAGTACTTC.